A single TCR beta chain is shown here with its context. Its antigen is not identified. This sample was included in a study of cytomegalovirus exposure and HLA in healthy donors. General study findings and limits: Among donors in an Asian-associated ancestry cluster, a later analysis reportedly found fewer N-insertions than the roughly 670-donor mean. Likely technical artifact: a cluster of highly shared sequence variants. In a later analysis, TCR beta V- and J-gene trimming was associated with a missense DCLRE1C variant.

The PCR was carried out with 60 Vbeta primers and 13 Jbeta primers. Measured with immunoSEQ multiplex PCR; TCRdb has only the in-frame clones, and not every one. The repertoire holds tens of thousands of clones, with around three quarters as singletons. Healthy bone marrow donors made up the cohort. V shed 3 bases and J 0 bases; nucleotides not matched to a gene: 1. CDR3 length: 15 amino acids. Germline V lookup: CDR1 SEHNR, CDR2 FQNEAQ (reference sequence). The sample comprised PBMCs. The clonotype originates from a man between 25 and 39 years old in good health and CMV-seronegative. J is TRBJ2-7 and V is TRBV7-9, with 11 bases that match TRBD2. CDR3 sequence: CASSFTSGSSYEQYF. CDR3 sequence (DNA): TGTGCCAGCAGCTTTACTAGCGGGAGCTCCTACGAGCAGTACTTC.